This TCR beta chain is from a study of cytomegalovirus exposure and HLA in healthy donors. Study-level information: Early released data had tens of millions of unique TCRs, all coming from HLA-typed donors. Findings of the study overall: High sensitivity and specificity were reportedly achieved when the classifier diagnosed cytomegalovirus status. It was approximately 170 TCR beta chains that were listed as cytomegalovirus-associated.

This clone was detected once. Its antigen is not known. The primer mix had 60 Vbeta and 13 Jbeta primers. Measured with immunoSEQ multiplex PCR; TCRdb has only the in-frame clones, and not every one. The sample has about 85,000 clones, more than 75% seen once. The germline CDR1 and CDR2 sequences are MGHRA and YSYEKL. V shed 0 bases, J shed 7 bases, and the junction held 5 bases outside the gene matches. The CDR3 runs to 14 residues. The sequencing sample was made of PBMCs. The rearrangement links TRBV4-1 to TRBJ1-2, with TRBD1 identical over 7 bases. The clonotype was recovered from a woman aged 45-65 years in good health and CMV-seropositive. CDR3 nucleotides: TGCGCCAGCAGCCAAGATGAGACAGGGCTTGGCTACACCTTC. Protein product: CASSQDETGLGYTF.